The clone carrying this T cell receptor (beta chain) has only a few counts. Its antigen is undetermined. CDR3 length equals 15 residues. Per the germline V gene, CDR1 is DFQATT and CDR2 is SNEGSKA (reference sequence). Trimming shortened V by 3 bases and J by 0 bases, and 13 bases separated the two germline ends. This entry is derived from a study of response to subunit inactivated influenza vaccine. General study points: New T cells are recruited in small numbers by each seasonal influenza vaccination, according to the authors' suggestion.

MiXCR, applied by TCRdb to the RT-PCR reads, yields one record per CDR3 protein. The profile shows 600,000 to 850,000 distinct CDR3 sequences, 14% of them singletons. This receptor was taken from a man aged 50 or older who received an inactivated influenza vaccine. The source material was PBMCs from blood, sampled around two weeks before vaccination. The chain uses TRBV20-1 and TRBJ2-3; D gene uncertain. CDR3 region: CSASGHPDSTDTQYF. In nucleotides, the CDR3 is TGCAGTGCTAGCGGGCATCCCGACAGCACAGATACGCAGTATTTT.